Presented here are 6 T cell receptor beta chains from one specimen sequenced in a study of cytomegalovirus exposure and HLA in healthy donors. PCR used 60 Vbeta primers and 13 Jbeta primers. The protocol was immunoSEQ multiplex PCR, while the TCRdb copy is restricted to in-frame clones and leaves out a portion. This table lists around 210,000 clones. Sequenced input: PBMCs. Every receptor here comes from a girl aged 2 to 9 in good health and CMV-seropositive.

V usage is TRBV4-2 and J usage is TRBJ2-7, with D tentatively TRBD1 (6 bases). This CDR3 has 13 amino acids. Deletions cut 5 bases from V and 2 bases from J, with 10 bases between. The germline CDR1 and CDR2 sequences are LGHNA and YNFKEQ. The CDR3 DNA reads as TGTGCCAGCAGCGCCCGGGACACCTACGAGCAGTACTTC. Amino acids: CASSARDTYEQYF.

The chain uses TRBV13 and TRBJ1-2, with a possible D match to TRBD1 (6 bases). V was trimmed by 4 bases and J by 3 bases, leaving 15 bases between them. Germline V lookup: CDR1 PRHDT, CDR2 FYEKMQ (reference sequence). This CDR3 has 15 residues. This CDR3 is CASSSLTGADYGYTF. DNA of the CDR3: TGTGCCAGCAGCTCGCTGACAGGAGCGGACTATGGCTACACCTTC.

The chain recombines TRBV7-9 with TRBJ2-7, with a weak D call TRBD2 (5 bases). CDR1 and CDR2 from the germline V gene are SEHNR and FQNEAQ (reference sequence). The CDR3 extends over 12 amino acids. Trimming stripped 5 bases from V and 3 bases from J, with 8 bases between. In DNA, the CDR3 is TGTGCCAGCAGCACTGACTACTACGAGCAGTACTTC. Translated, it gives CASSTDYYEQYF. Full variable domain (rest looked up from reference TRBV7-9 and TRBJ2-7): DTGVSQNPRHKITKRGQNVTFRCDPISEHNRLYWYRQTLGQGPEFLTYFQNEAQLEKSRLLSDRFSAERPKGSFSTLEIQRTEQGDSAMYLCASSTDYYEQYFGPGTRLTVT.

In DNA, the CDR3 is TGCAGCGTTGAAAAAGGAGGCGGCGGGGAGCTGTTTTTT. Protein product: CSVEKGGGGELFF. The chain uses TRBV29-1 and TRBJ2-2; TRBD2 is a possible D gene (5 bases). The V end lost 2 bases, the J end lost 7 bases, and 11 bases lay between the germline ends. This CDR3 is built from 13 residues. Germline CDR1 and CDR2: SQVTM and ANQGSEA.

About this clone itself: Other nucleotide sequences from this sample produce the same CDR3. This chain links TRBV28 with TRBJ1-2; D might be TRBD1 (5 bases). V lost 2 bases and J 1 base, leaving 11 bases between the germline ends. Germline-derived CDR1 and CDR2 are MDHEN and SYDVKM. This CDR3 region has 15 residues. The CDR3: CASSLLDRSNYGYTF. The DNA for the CDR3 is TGTGCCAGCAGTTTACTTGACAGAAGTAACTATGGCTACACCTTC.

The rearrangement links TRBV27 to TRBJ1-6; 8 nucleotides align to TRBD1. Germline-derived CDR1 and CDR2 are MNHEY and SMNVEV (reference sequence). CDR3 length equals 15 residues. V lost 4 bases and J lost 9; bases outside the gene matches: 8. The CDR3 spells CASSSTGESFSPLHF. CDR3 coding DNA: TGTGCCAGCAGTTCGACAGGGGAAAGTTTTTCACCCCTCCACTTT.